Following are 28 T cell receptor beta chains from one sample sequenced in a study of beta chain features in type 1 diabetes. The authors reverse transcribed all of the isolated RNA, so sequencing captured expressed TCRB transcripts. Clones were sequenced by immunoSEQ multiplex PCR, and TCRdb holds only the in-frame ones, with some missing. The table records 810,000 or so clones, 15% to 20% of them present only once. The sample comprised naive CD4+ T cells from blood. The receptors were gathered from a woman between 18 and 30 years old in good health.

The V call is TRBV10-3, the J call TRBJ1-5, with 7 bases aligning to TRBD1. Germline assignment: CDR1 ENHRY and CDR2 SYGVKD. The CDR3 covers 14 residues. The V gene end was trimmed by 2 bases and the J gene end by 6 bases; junction bases not matched to a gene: 4. Here the CDR3 reads CAISEDRAFQPQHF. CDR3 DNA: TGTGCCATCAGTGAGGACAGGGCTTTTCAGCCCCAGCATTTT.

The chain joins TRBV28 to TRBJ1-5; a possible D gene is TRBD1 (6 bases). Germline V CDR1 and CDR2: MDHEN, SYDVKM. The CDR3 consists of 14 residues. Trimming removed 7 bases at V and 5 bases at J, with 15 bases between. CDR3 coding DNA: TGTGCCAGCAAGATCCAGGGGAGGGATCAGCCCCAGCATTTT. Protein: CASKIQGRDQPQHF. Full variable domain (missing parts from reference TRBV28 and TRBJ1-5): DVKVTQSSRYLVKRTGEKVFLECVQDMDHENMFWYRQDPGLGLRLIYFSYDVKMKEKGDIPEGYSVSREKKERFSLILESASTNQTSMYLCASKIQGRDQPQHFGDGTRLSIL.

This chain connects TRBV5-5 to TRBJ2-1, with 11 bases fitting TRBD1. This CDR3 region has 17 residues. Germline values: CDR1 SGHKS, CDR2 YYEKEE (reference sequence). V lost 5 bases to trimming and J lost 2 bases; unmatched junction nucleotides: 9. The CDR3 is CASSPGQGARAYNEQFF. CDR3 DNA: TGTGCCAGCAGTCCAGGACAGGGGGCTAGAGCCTACAATGAGCAGTTCTTC.

The chain is built from TRBV2 and TRBJ2-7; 7 nucleotides line up with TRBD2. J gave up 2 bases and V 8 bases, and 9 bases lay outside the gene matches. Germline V gives CDR1 SNHLY, CDR2 FYNNEI. The CDR3 length is 14 residues. The CDR3: CASRRLAVPYEQYF. The CDR3 DNA is TGTGCCAGCCGACGGCTAGCGGTTCCCTACGAGCAGTACTTC.

This clone showed up just a few times. The chain couples TRBV18 to TRBJ1-5; tentatively, D is TRBD1 (5 bases). Germline assignment: CDR1 KGHSH and CDR2 LQKENI. V was shortened by 3 bases and J by 4 bases, with 13 bases between the two germline ends. The CDR3 loop spans 15 amino acids. CDR3 region: CASSPSRVRNQPQHF. The DNA of the CDR3 is TGTGCCAGCTCACCTTCCAGGGTTAGGAATCAGCCCCAGCATTTT.

In its sample, this clone was seen a few times. This chain connects TRBV5-1 to TRBJ2-3; unclear D gene. V lost 0 bases, J lost 6 bases, and 5 bases lay in between. The CDR3 length is 12 residues. The germline CDR1 and CDR2 sequences are SGHRS and YFSETQ. The CDR3 DNA reads TGCGCCAGCAGCTTGGAACACGATACGCAGTATTTT. Translation gives CASSLEHDTQYF. The variable domain in full, with the rest retrieved from reference TRBV5-1 and TRBJ2-3, is KAGVTQTPRYLIKTRGQQVTLSCSPISGHRSVSWYQQTPGQGLQFLFEYFSETQRNKGNFPGRFSGRQFSNSRSEMNVSTLELGDSALYLCASSLEHDTQYFGPGTRLTVL.

Of note for this clone: Other DNA sequences in the same sample also yield this CDR3. J is TRBJ2-7 and V is TRBV20-1, with D uncertain. The CDR3 contains 10 residues. CDR1 DFQATT and CDR2 SNEGSKA come from the germline V gene (reference sequence). The V and J ends lost 6 bases and 4 bases respectively, with 7 bases between them. The CDR3 nucleotides are TGCAGTGCCTCCCGATACGAGCAGTACTTC. Translating gives CSASRYEQYF.

This clone was observed a handful of times. CDR3: CASVKRFRPDTQYF. The CDR3 DNA is TGTGCCAGCGTAAAGCGGTTCCGCCCAGATACGCAGTATTTT. V gene TRBV28 combines with J gene TRBJ2-3; D perhaps matches TRBD2 (5 bases). Trimming shortened V by 8 bases and J by 4 bases, and 16 bases separated the two germline ends. This CDR3 has 14 residues. Germline-derived CDR1 and CDR2 are MDHEN and SYDVKM.

The chain couples TRBV28 to TRBJ2-7, with unresolved D. The CDR3 has 14 amino acids. The V end lost 2 bases, the J end lost 2 bases, and 10 bases lay between the germline ends. Looked up from germline, CDR1 is MDHEN and CDR2 is SYDVKM. CDR3: CASSLGGVTYEQYF. The CDR3 DNA reads TGTGCCAGCAGTTTAGGTGGAGTCACCTACGAGCAGTACTTC.

Notes on this clone: The sample contains more than one DNA sequence encoding this CDR3. The rearrangement joins TRBV14 to TRBJ1-2; TRBD1 might be the D (6 bases). The germline CDR1 and CDR2 sequences are SGHDN and FVKESK. This CDR3 contains 12 residues. Trimming took 4 bases from V and 4 from J, leaving 7 bases between them. CDR3 nucleotides: TGTGCCAGCAGCCCACAGGGCTATGGCTACACCTTC. Its translation: CASSPQGYGYTF.

For the CDR3, the DNA is TGTGCCAGCAGCTTGAGGAGCGGAGGGGAACATGGCACAGATACGCAGTATTTT. The encoded protein is CASSLRSGGEHGTDTQYF. The chain carries TRBV7-9 and TRBJ2-3; D may be TRBD2 (6 bases). Germline V gene sequence: CDR1 SEHNR, CDR2 FQNEAQ (reference sequence). This CDR3 contains 18 residues. Between the trimmed V and J ends, which lost 3 bases and 1 base, there was a span of 20 bases.

The chain carries TRBV18 and TRBJ2-5, with unresolved D. The CDR3 contains 14 residues. Trimming cost V 2 bases and J 1 base, with 8 bases left between them. CDR1 is KGHSH, CDR2 LQKENI, per germline. The CDR3 protein is CASSPGLGQETQYF. The CDR3 nucleotides read TGTGCCAGCTCACCAGGGTTGGGCCAAGAGACCCAGTACTTC. Drawing the rest from reference TRBV18 and TRBJ2-5, the complete variable domain is NAGVMQNPRHLVRRRGQEARLRCSPMKGHSHVYWYRQLPEEGLKFMVYLQKENIIDESGMPKERFSAEFPKEGPSILRIQQVVRGDSAAYFCASSPGLGQETQYFGPGTRLLVL.

There are a few counts of this clone. CDR3 sequence (DNA): TGTGCCAGCAGCCGTTCGTGGGAGTTTGTCTACAATGAGCAGTTCTTC. Translating it yields CASSRSWEFVYNEQFF. The rearrangement links TRBV11-2 to TRBJ2-1; D perhaps matches TRBD2 (5 bases). This CDR3 is built from 16 residues. The V and J ends lost 5 bases and 3 bases respectively, with 17 bases between them. Germline assignment: CDR1 SGHAT and CDR2 FQNNGV. Complete variable domain (other parts from reference TRBV11-2 and TRBJ2-1): EAGVAQSPRYKIIEKRQSVAFWCNPISGHATLYWYQQILGQGPKLLIQFQNNGVVDDSQLPKDRFSAERLKGVDSTLKIQPAKLEDSAVYLCASSRSWEFVYNEQFFGPGTRLTVL.

This chain connects TRBV7-2 to TRBJ1-4; 8 nucleotides match TRBD1. Trimming cost V 5 bases and J 11 bases; bases outside gene matches: 4. The germline V gene encodes CDR1 SGHTA and CDR2 FQGNSA. This CDR3 comprises 12 residues. CDR3 bases: TGTGCCAGCAGCCTTCGGACAGGGAAACTGTTTTTT. Encoded protein: CASSLRTGKLFF.

The genes are TRBV7-9 and TRBJ2-1; TRBD2 aligns across 7 bases. This CDR3 is built from 17 residues. The V gene end was trimmed by 1 base and the J gene end by 9 bases; junction bases not matched to a gene: 15. The germline V gene has CDR1 SEHNR and CDR2 FQNEAQ (reference sequence). The CDR3 region is CASSLGSTSVSFSEQFF. The CDR3 region has the DNA TGTGCCAGCAGCTTAGGAAGTACTAGCGTTTCATTCAGTGAGCAGTTCTTC.

This clone showed up just a few times. The CDR3, as DNA: TGTGCCAGCAGTTACCGGGATAGCAATCAGCCCCAGCATTTT. Translating gives CASSYRDSNQPQHF. The chain employs TRBV6-5 and TRBJ1-5; D unclear. The length of the CDR3 is 14 residues. V was trimmed by 2 bases and J by 0 bases, leaving 5 bases between them. CDR1 and CDR2 (germline): MNHEY, SVGAGI.

This chain joins TRBV6-6 and TRBJ2-7; TRBD1 matches 9 bases. The CDR3 sequence is 13 residues long. CDR1 MNHNY and CDR2 SVGAGI come from the germline V gene (reference sequence). After removal of 6 bases from V and 6 bases from J, the junction contained 6 bases not matched to a gene. The CDR3 sequence: CASRNTGGGEQYF. Written as DNA, the CDR3 is TGTGCCAGCAGGAACACAGGGGGCGGCGAGCAGTACTTC.

The sample holds one count of this clone. This rearrangement joins TRBV11-1 to TRBJ2-1; TRBD2 agrees at 8 bases. V gave up 0 bases and J gave up 3 bases; unmatched junction bases: 4. Looked up from germline, CDR1 is SGHAT and CDR2 is FQDESV (reference sequence). This CDR3 has 16 residues. The CDR3 reads CASSLAAGRVYNEQFF. The CDR3 bases are TGTGCCAGCAGCTTAGCGGCCGGGAGGGTCTACAATGAGCAGTTCTTC.

This clone showed up just once. The chain is built from TRBV9 and TRBJ1-2; a possible D gene is TRBD1 (6 bases). V was shortened by 0 bases and J by 3 bases, with 15 bases between the two germline ends. CDR1 and CDR2 from the germline V gene are SGDLS and YYNGEE. The CDR3 sequence is 16 residues long. The CDR3 DNA follows: TGTGCCAGCAGCGTAGCTGGGGGGGCTTCGGACTATGGCTACACCTTC. Its protein is CASSVAGGASDYGYTF.

This clone was seen a handful of times. The CDR3 bases are TGTGCCAGCAGCCCATTCCAGTGGGCAGTGAACACCGGGGAGCTGTTTTTT. It specifies CASSPFQWAVNTGELFF. The chain employs TRBV7-9 and TRBJ2-2; D is undetermined. The CDR3 covers 17 residues. Per the germline V gene, CDR1 is SEHNR and CDR2 is FQNEAQ (reference sequence). The V end lost 5 bases, the J end lost 1 base, and 17 bases lay between the germline ends.

The table lists this clone with a few counts. V is TRBV11-3 and J is TRBJ2-2; D is uncertain. Trimming removed 1 base from V and 4 bases from J, with 10 bases in between. Germline CDR1 and CDR2: SGHNT and YENEEA. The CDR3 runs to 15 residues. The CDR3 nucleotides read TGTGCCAGCAGCTTAGGCACCAGTGGCACCGGGGAGCTGTTTTTT. Translation gives CASSLGTSGTGELFF.

A few counts support this clone. The chain is built from TRBV7-9 and TRBJ2-1, with TRBD1 matching over 9 bases. J lost 4 bases, V lost 3 bases, and 4 bases had no gene match. CDR3 length: 15 amino acids. The V gene's germline CDR1 is SEHNR and CDR2 FQNEAQ (reference sequence). The CDR3 protein is CASSLGTGQYNEQFF. Written as DNA, the CDR3 is TGTGCCAGCAGCTTGGGGACAGGGCAATACAATGAGCAGTTCTTC.

The chain links TRBV4-3 to TRBJ2-1; weak D call: TRBD2 (6 bases). The CDR3 runs to 17 residues. The V gene lost 0 bases and the J gene lost 3 bases, with 15 bases spanning the gap. Germline V gene lookup returns CDR1 LGHNA and CDR2 YSLEER. CDR3 in DNA: TGCGCCAGCAGCCAAGATCATCCGGGAGTACTCTACAATGAGCAGTTCTTC. Translated, it gives CASSQDHPGVLYNEQFF.

The rearrangement uses TRBV4-3 and TRBJ1-1; 7 nucleotides line up with TRBD1. The CDR3 sequence is 17 residues long. The germline gives CDR1 LGHNA, CDR2 YSLEER. Unmatched junction bases numbered 16, after V lost 4 bases and J lost 5 bases. The CDR3 loop reads CASSPLPAGRGETEAFF. DNA of the CDR3: TGCGCCAGCAGCCCACTACCCGCGGGCAGGGGGGAAACTGAAGCTTTCTTT.

The V gene is TRBV28, the J gene TRBJ1-2; D call uncertain. CDR3 length equals 10 residues. Trimming took 8 bases from V and 3 from J, leaving 4 bases between them. Germline V gene sequence: CDR1 MDHEN, CDR2 SYDVKM. CDR3 sequence: CASGYYGYTF. The CDR3 nucleotides are TGTGCCAGCGGCTACTATGGCTACACCTTC.

The rearrangement uses TRBV12-5 and TRBJ2-1; D uncertain. Germline V gene lookup returns CDR1 LGHNT and CDR2 FRNRAP. Trimming left V 7 bases short and J 5 bases short, with 21 bases between. The CDR3 totals 16 residues. CDR3: CASAADRQAPDNEQFF. The CDR3 DNA reads TGTGCTAGTGCTGCAGATAGGCAAGCCCCTGACAATGAGCAGTTCTTC.

The chain is built from TRBV14 and TRBJ2-7, with 10 bases aligning to TRBD2. Germline V lookup: CDR1 SGHDN, CDR2 FVKESK. The CDR3 is 23 amino acids. V lost 1 base, J lost 4 bases, and 28 bases stayed unmatched. The CDR3 DNA follows: TGTGCCAGCAGCCAAGGACTAGCGGGCTCGACCCCCGACCTCACCCGTTTCCATTACGAGCAGTACTTC. Its protein is CASSQGLAGSTPDLTRFHYEQYF.

The chain has TRBV14 and TRBJ1-2; D unresolved. This CDR3 region has 13 residues. Trimming left V 0 bases short and J 7 bases short, with 9 bases between. The V gene's germline CDR1 is SGHDN and CDR2 FVKESK. The CDR3 DNA reads as TGTGCCAGCAGCCAAGATTCTTCGGGTGGCTACACCTTC. This codes for CASSQDSSGGYTF.